This T cell receptor beta chain was captured in a study of cytomegalovirus exposure and HLA in healthy donors. The PCR employed 60 Vbeta primers together with 13 Jbeta primers. Using immunoSEQ multiplex PCR, the repertoire was profiled, and TCRdb retains in-frame clones only, with some absent. The sample has 110,000 to 150,000 clones; about 76% are singletons. This CDR3 contains 14 residues. V lost 9 bases and J 5 bases, leaving 16 bases between the germline ends. Germline V lookup: CDR1 SNHLY, CDR2 FYNNEI. Sequenced sample: PBMCs. The sequence came from a male donor in good health and CMV-seronegative. The genes are TRBV2 and TRBJ2-2, with D possibly being TRBD2 (5 bases). Here the CDR3 reads CASIYGVGTGELFF. The CDR3 DNA reads TGTGCCAGTATCTACGGGGTCGGAACCGGGGAGCTGTTTTTT.